The 27 T cell receptor beta chains reported below all come from one sample, sequenced in a study of blood T cell repertoires in COVID-19. Profiling relied on immunoSEQ multiplex PCR, and the TCRdb table lists in-frame clones only, not all of them. The table lists more than 250,000 clones, about 88% of them singletons. Sequenced material: peripheral blood. These receptors were taken from a young man with active or convalescent COVID-19.

This chain joins TRBV5-1 and TRBJ1-5, with D hard to call. Germline CDR1 SGHRS, CDR2 YFSETQ. The CDR3 loop spans 14 amino acids. V was shortened by 0 bases and J by 3 bases, with 7 bases between the two germline ends. The CDR3 region has the DNA TGCGCCAGCAGCTTGGGCGGAGACAATCAGCCCCAGCATTTT. It yields the protein CASSLGGDNQPQHF. Drawing the rest from reference TRBV5-1 and TRBJ1-5, the complete variable domain is KAGVTQTPRYLIKTRGQQVTLSCSPISGHRSVSWYQQTPGQGLQFLFEYFSETQRNKGNFPGRFSGRQFSNSRSEMNVSTLELGDSALYLCASSLGGDNQPQHFGDGTRLSIL.

The genes are TRBV19 and TRBJ2-1, with TRBD2 matching over 9 bases. The CDR3 has 15 residues. V dropped 5 bases and J dropped 6; count of bases not matched to a gene: 8. Per germline, CDR1 LNHDA and CDR2 SQIVND (reference sequence). The CDR3: CASSPDSGSLNEQFF. As DNA, the CDR3 is TGTGCCAGTAGTCCTGATAGCGGGAGTCTCAATGAGCAGTTCTTC.

The genes are TRBV6-2 or TRBV6-3 and TRBJ2-1; 7 bases are shared with TRBD1. V shed 3 bases, J shed 7 bases, and the junction held 9 bases outside the gene matches. The germline gives CDR1 MNHEY, CDR2 SVGEGT. The CDR3 totals 15 residues. CDR3 nucleotide sequence: TGTGCCAGCAGTTATAAGACAGGGATGGGAAATGAGCAGTTCTTC. Protein: CASSYKTGMGNEQFF.

The chain combines TRBV3-1 (or the pseudogene TRBV3-2) with TRBJ2-7; the D gene is possibly TRBD1 (5 bases). In germline, CDR1 is LGHDT, CDR2 YNNKEL (reference sequence). The CDR3 contains 15 residues. The germline V and J ends were trimmed by 2 bases and 3 bases, with 14 bases remaining between them. CDR3 sequence (DNA): TGTGCCAGCAGCCAAAAGCAGGGTCGACTCTACGAGCAGTACTTC. Its protein is CASSQKQGRLYEQYF.

The chain joins TRBV3-1 (or the pseudogene TRBV3-2) to TRBJ1-5, with D unresolved. There are 15 residues in the CDR3. The V end was cut by 1 base, the J end by 2 bases, with 9 bases between. Germline CDR1 is LGHDT and CDR2 is YNNKEL (reference sequence). Written as DNA, the CDR3 is TGTGCCAGCAGCCAAGGGCCGACTCGCAATCAGCCCCAGCATTTT. Translated, it gives CASSQGPTRNQPQHF.

The rearrangement joins TRBV9 to TRBJ2-7; 7 bases map to TRBD1. V dropped 2 bases and J dropped 7; count of bases not matched to a gene: 6. The CDR3 loop spans 13 amino acids. CDR1 is SGDLS and CDR2 is YYNGEE in the germline V gene. In DNA form, the CDR3 reads TGTGCCAGCAGCGTCGAGGGGGCGGGTGAGCAGTACTTC. It codes for CASSVEGAGEQYF.

V gene TRBV27 combines with J gene TRBJ1-1; 10 bases are shared with TRBD1. CDR1 and CDR2 from the germline V gene are MNHEY and SMNVEV (reference sequence). The trim removed 5 bases at V and 4 bases at J, leaving 7 bases unmatched. The CDR3 contains 15 residues. The CDR3 sequence: CASSPRTGGATEAFF. The CDR3 DNA reads as TGTGCCAGCAGTCCACGGACAGGGGGTGCCACTGAAGCTTTCTTT.

This clone was found once. The chain has TRBV5-8 and TRBJ1-3, with D maybe TRBD1 (6 bases). This CDR3 is built from 16 residues. CDR1 and CDR2 (germline): SGHTS, YDEGEE. V lost 4 bases and J 0 bases, leaving 14 bases between the germline ends. CDR3 region: CASSGRQVRSGNTIYF. The DNA for the CDR3 is TGTGCCAGCAGCGGGCGACAGGTGCGCTCTGGAAACACCATATATTTT.

The chain has TRBV7-3 and TRBJ2-1; 10 bases agree with TRBD2. The CDR3 length is 15 residues. Germline CDR1 is SGHTA and CDR2 is FQGTGA. The junction had 7 bases not matched to a gene; V was cut back by 5 bases and J by 6 bases. This CDR3 reads CASSPGTSEGNEQFF. The CDR3 bases are TGTGCCAGCAGCCCCGGGACTAGCGAAGGCAATGAGCAGTTCTTC.

The chain employs TRBV5-5 and TRBJ2-1; tentative D call: TRBD2 (5 bases). The length of the CDR3 is 15 residues. Trimming shortened V by 2 bases and J by 2 bases, and 11 bases separated the two germline ends. Germline V gene lookup returns CDR1 SGHKS and CDR2 YYEKEE (reference sequence). CDR3: CASSLWTGAYNEQFF. The CDR3 DNA reads TGTGCCAGCAGCTTATGGACTGGGGCCTACAATGAGCAGTTCTTC. The variable domain in full, completed from reference TRBV5-5 and TRBJ2-1, reads DAGVTQSPTHLIKTRGQQVTLRCSPISGHKSVSWYQQVLGQGPQFIFQYYEKEERGRGNFPDRFSARQFPNYSSELNVNALLLGDSALYLCASSLWTGAYNEQFFGPGTRLTVL.

The chain joins TRBV30 to TRBJ1-2; 7 bases match TRBD1. With 2 bases clipped from V and 2 bases from J, the junction kept 8 bases outside the gene matches. CDR3 length: 15 residues. Germline V CDR1 and CDR2: GTSNPN, SVGIG (reference sequence). This CDR3 is CAWSKSGGMNYGYTF. In DNA, the CDR3 is TGTGCCTGGAGTAAGTCAGGGGGTATGAACTATGGCTACACCTTC.

The chain couples TRBV24-1 to TRBJ1-3; no reliable D call. Per the germline V gene, CDR1 is KGHDR and CDR2 is SFDVKD. The CDR3 length is 13 residues. Trimming stripped 7 bases from V and 0 bases from J, with 6 bases between. The CDR3 coding sequence is TGTGCCACCAGAGAGAGCTCTGGAAACACCATATATTTT. It codes for CATRESSGNTIYF.

The V call is TRBV10-3, the J call TRBJ2-2; the match to TRBD1 covers 10 bases. The ends lost 1 base at V and 0 bases at J; junction bases unmatched: 2. CDR1 ENHRY and CDR2 SYGVKD come from the germline V gene. CDR3 size: 17 residues. As DNA, the CDR3 is TGTGCCATCAGTGAGTACGGACAGGGGGCGAACACCGGGGAGCTGTTTTTT. Encoded protein: CAISEYGQGANTGELFF.

This clone has just a few counts. The rearrangement joins TRBV6-5 to TRBJ1-6; D is undetermined. Trimming took off 2 bases at V and 8 bases at J, with 10 bases between the two ends. Germline V gene lookup returns CDR1 MNHEY and CDR2 SVGAGI. The CDR3 consists of 14 residues. This CDR3 reads CASSYGGRDSPLHF. CDR3 nucleotides: TGTGCCAGCAGTTACGGTGGTAGAGATTCACCCCTCCACTTT.

The V gene is TRBV2, the J gene TRBJ2-3; TRBD2 agrees at 9 bases. V lost 8 bases to trimming and J lost 12 bases; unmatched junction nucleotides: 9. Germline V CDR1 and CDR2: SNHLY, FYNNEI. This CDR3 has 12 residues. In DNA, the CDR3 is TGTGCCAGCCGCAGCGGGGGGCTCCCACAGTATTTT. It translates to CASRSGGLPQYF.

This chain joins TRBV5-1 and TRBJ2-1; TRBD2 might be the D (5 bases). CDR1 and CDR2 (germline): SGHRS, YFSETQ. V lost 0 bases to trimming and J lost 4 bases, with 14 bases between them. The length of the CDR3 is 16 residues. CDR3 amino acids: CASSLEAADSYNEQFF. CDR3 sequence (DNA): TGCGCCAGCAGCTTGGAGGCAGCGGATTCGTACAATGAGCAGTTCTTC.

This clone came up a few times. The chain is built from TRBV3-1 (or the pseudogene TRBV3-2) and TRBJ2-7, with D perhaps TRBD2 (7 bases). The CDR3 is 14 amino acids. V shed 4 bases and J shed 2 bases, with 12 bases lying between them. Germline V gene lookup returns CDR1 LGHDT and CDR2 YNNKEL (reference sequence). CDR3 residues: CASSREGGAYEQYF. DNA of the CDR3: TGTGCCAGCAGCCGCGAAGGGGGGGCCTACGAGCAGTACTTC.

This clone is a singleton in its sample. The chain recombines TRBV6-2 or TRBV6-3 with TRBJ1-2, with TRBD1 matching over 7 bases. This CDR3 has 16 amino acids. V was clipped by 5 bases and J by 1 base; unmatched bases: 10. Germline CDR1 reads MNHEY; CDR2 reads SVGEGT. The CDR3 nucleotides are TGTGCCAGCAGTCAGACAGGGCGGATGAATAACTATGGCTACACCTTC. The encoded protein is CASSQTGRMNNYGYTF.

This clone showed up just once. The chain couples TRBV29-1 to TRBJ2-1; 7 bases line up with TRBD2. This CDR3 region has 14 residues. V was clipped by 4 bases and J by 9 bases; unmatched bases: 12. CDR1 and CDR2 (germline): SQVTM, ANQGSEA. In nucleotides, the CDR3 is TGCAGCGTTGGCGGACGGGAGGTCCGGGGTGAGCAGTTCTTC. Translating it yields CSVGGREVRGEQFF.

This chain links TRBV19 with TRBJ2-7, with D possibly matching TRBD1 (6 bases). Looked up from germline, CDR1 is LNHDA and CDR2 is SQIVND (reference sequence). The CDR3 sequence is 15 residues long. The V gene lost 1 base and the J gene lost 4 bases, with 14 bases spanning the gap. Here the CDR3 reads CASSIANRDTYEQYF. DNA for the CDR3: TGTGCCAGTAGTATAGCCAACCGGGACACATACGAGCAGTACTTC.

V and J are TRBV4-2 and TRBJ1-6; possibly TRBD1 for D (5 bases). This CDR3 is 16 amino acids long. Germline CDR1 LGHNA, CDR2 YNFKEQ. The V gene lost 0 bases and the J gene lost 7 bases, with 13 bases spanning the gap. The CDR3 nucleotides are TGTGCCAGCAGCCAAGACGACAGCAATATGAATTCACCCCTCCACTTT. Translating it yields CASSQDDSNMNSPLHF.

The genes are TRBV7-2 and TRBJ2-1, with D maybe TRBD2 (5 bases). Trimming stripped 5 bases from V and 6 bases from J, with 8 bases between. The CDR3 totals 12 residues. Per germline, CDR1 SGHTA and CDR2 FQGNSA. The CDR3: CASSRTVNEQFF. The CDR3 nucleotides read TGTGCCAGCAGCAGGACTGTCAATGAGCAGTTCTTC.

V and J are TRBV3-1 (or the pseudogene TRBV3-2) and TRBJ2-7, with TRBD2 identical over 9 bases. The CDR3 totals 15 residues. The V gene's germline CDR1 is LGHDT and CDR2 YNNKEL (reference sequence). V gave up 4 bases and J gave up 3 bases; unmatched junction bases: 7. This CDR3 is CASSLASGGFYEQYF. Here the CDR3 DNA reads TGTGCCAGCAGCCTAGCAAGCGGGGGGTTCTACGAGCAGTACTTC.

The chain links TRBV28 to TRBJ1-2; D possibly corresponds to TRBD1 (6 bases). Germline CDR1 reads MDHEN; CDR2 reads SYDVKM. The germline V and J ends were trimmed by 6 bases and 0 bases, with 14 bases remaining between them. CDR3 length: 15 amino acids. Written as DNA, the CDR3 is TGTGCCAGCAGGATAACAGGGTCGGCTAACTATGGCTACACCTTC. This sequence encodes CASRITGSANYGYTF.

The chain recombines TRBV11-2 with TRBJ2-1; 15 nucleotides line up with TRBD2. The V and J ends lost 2 bases and 6 bases, in that order; junction bases with no gene match: 11. There are 19 residues in the CDR3. Germline lookup yields CDR1 SGHAT and CDR2 FQNNGV. CDR3 sequence: CASSLRGGTSGRSSNEQFF. CDR3 sequence (DNA): TGTGCCAGCAGCTTACGGGGGGGGACTAGCGGGAGGTCGAGCAATGAGCAGTTCTTC.

The chain uses TRBV19 and TRBJ2-7; 7 nucleotides align to TRBD1. Germline V gene data show CDR1 as LNHDA and CDR2 as SQIVND (reference sequence). The CDR3 spans 15 residues. The J segment lost 3 bases and the V segment lost 5 bases, leaving 10 bases of the junction unmatched. As DNA, the CDR3 is TGTGCCAGTAGTCACAGGGGAACTGAACACTACGAGCAGTACTTC. Its protein product is CASSHRGTEHYEQYF.

CDR3: CASSSPLLAGRTDTQYF. The CDR3 nucleotides are TGTGCCAGCAGTTCCCCCCTGCTAGCGGGGAGAACAGATACGCAGTATTTT. The rearrangement joins TRBV27 to TRBJ2-3, with TRBD2 matching over 9 bases. The germline V gene has CDR1 MNHEY and CDR2 SMNVEV (reference sequence). J lost 3 bases, V lost 4 bases, and 11 bases had no gene match. The CDR3 contains 17 residues.